These T cell receptor beta chains were read from a single sample in a study of blood T cell repertoires in COVID-19. The assay was immunoSEQ multiplex PCR, and TCRdb's table has in-frame clones only and misses some. The table includes under 200,000 clones, approximately 89% detected once. The specimen was peripheral blood. Receptors were obtained from a man in his forties with active or convalescent COVID-19. Both conserved end residues are part of each CDR3. The D gene is left open where the match is weak. Clone size, where shown, is once, few, many, or a class for clones that have expanded.

d_gene,j_gene,v_gene,abundance,CDR3nt,CDR3aa
.,TRBJ2-2,TRBV7-8,.,TGTGCCAGCAGACAGGGAAAGGTATGTACCGGGGAGCTGTTTTTT,CASRQGKVCTGELFF
.,TRBJ1-1,TRBV6-5,.,TGTGCCAGCAGTTACCACGAGCCGGGACAGAACACTGAAGCTTTCTTT,CASSYHEPGQNTEAFF
TRBD1,TRBJ1-3,TRBV10-3,.,TGTGCCACCCAGACTTGGGGGACAGGGTCTGGAAACACCATATATTTT,CATQTWGTGSGNTIYF
TRBD1,TRBJ2-3,TRBV7-9,.,TGTGCCAGCAGCATTGGGACAGGGCCCACAGATACGCAGTATTTT,CASSIGTGPTDTQYF
.,TRBJ1-1,TRBV3-1/TRBV3-2,.,TGTGCCAGCGCCCCCAGGGATAACACTGAAGCTTTCTTT,CASAPRDNTEAFF
TRBD1,TRBJ1-1,TRBV18,.,TGTGCCAGCTCACCATCTGGACAGGGGAACACTGAAGCTTTCTTT,CASSPSGQGNTEAFF
.,TRBJ2-3,TRBV10-3,.,TGTGCCATCGGCCGGGGAGCTGATAGCACAGATACGCAGTATTTT,CAIGRGADSTDTQYF
.,TRBJ2-1,TRBV10-3,few,TGTGCCATCAGTGAGACTACGTTCTACAATGAGCAGTTCTTC,CAISETTFYNEQFF
.,TRBJ1-5,TRBV24-1,.,TGTGCCACCCGAACAGGTCGGGGGCAGCCCCAGCATTTT,CATRTGRGQPQHF
.,TRBJ2-1,TRBV7-3,.,TGTGCCAGCAGCTTACAGGGACAACCATACAATGAGCAGTTCTTC,CASSLQGQPYNEQFF
.,TRBJ1-5,TRBV28,once,TGTGCCAGCAGCCGTATTGGACAGATTAGCAATCAGCCCCAGCATTTT,CASSRIGQISNQPQHF
.,TRBJ1-1,TRBV4-3,.,TGCGCCAGCAGCCTGGAGGGTATGAGGGACACTGAAGCTTTCTTT,CASSLEGMRDTEAFF
TRBD1,TRBJ1-2,TRBV7-9,.,TGTGCCAGCAGCCCCCGGACAGGGGGTAACTATGGCTACACCTTC,CASSPRTGGNYGYTF
.,TRBJ2-7,TRBV10-3,.,TGTGCCATCAGTGAGTCCCTAGGTGGGGGGAACCCCTACGAGCAGTACTTC,CAISESLGGGNPYEQYF
.,TRBJ1-2,TRBV29-1,.,TGCAGCGTTGGGAGCGGCTATGGCTACACCTTC,CSVGSGYGYTF
TRBD2,TRBJ2-1,TRBV10-3,.,TGTGCCATCAGTGAGTATGGGACTAGCGGGGGGGTGACGGCCAATGAGCAGTTCTTC,CAISEYGTSGGVTANEQFF
.,TRBJ2-5,TRBV20-1,.,TGCAGTGCTAGTCCCTCGTCCGGCTTCGGGCAAGAGACCCAGTACTTC,CSASPSSGFGQETQYF
.,TRBJ1-3,TRBV7-2,.,TGTGCCAGCAGCTCGACATTCTCTGGAAACACCATATATTTT,CASSSTFSGNTIYF
TRBD1,TRBJ1-1,TRBV28,.,TGTGCCAGCAGCCCCAGGGGGCGCAACACTGAAGCTTTCTTT,CASSPRGRNTEAFF
TRBD2,TRBJ2-7,TRBV3-1/TRBV3-2,.,TGTGCCAGCAGCCAAGAGTGGGCGGGGGGGCTCTACGAGCAGTACTTC,CASSQEWAGGLYEQYF
.,TRBJ1-1,TRBV7-9,.,TGTGCCGGAGAATCGAACACTGAAGCTTTCTTT,CAGESNTEAFF
TRBD1,TRBJ1-2,TRBV29-1,.,TGCAGCGTCCCAGACAGGGACCCTAACTATGGCTACACCTTC,CSVPDRDPNYGYTF
TRBD1,TRBJ1-2,TRBV5-1,.,TGCGCCAGCAGCACCAGACAGGGAACCTATGGCTACACCTTC,CASSTRQGTYGYTF
.,TRBJ2-5,TRBV21-1,.,TGTGCCAGCAGCAACCCCCGGGACAGGAAGTACCAAGAGACCCAGTACTTC,CASSNPRDRKYQETQYF
.,TRBJ2-5,TRBV6-6,.,TGTGCCAGCAGTTACGGCCAGGGGGAGGCAGAGACCCAGTACTTC,CASSYGQGEAETQYF
TRBD1,TRBJ1-2,TRBV4-3,.,TGCGCCAGCAGCCAGGGGACAGGGACTAAATATGGCTACACCTTC,CASSQGTGTKYGYTF
.,TRBJ1-2,TRBV2,.,TGTGCCAGCCGGGAGGGCCCCTCCTCGAACTATGGCTACACCTTC,CASREGPSSNYGYTF
.,TRBJ2-4,TRBV19,.,TGTGCCAGTAGTCATTCGGGACTGTCTGAAAACATTCAGTACTTC,CASSHSGLSENIQYF
TRBD1,TRBJ2-3,TRBV5-6,once,TGTGCCAGCAGCTTGTATTCGAAGGGGGCGCGGGCAGATACGCAGTATTTT,CASSLYSKGARADTQYF
.,TRBJ1-6,TRBV21-1,.,TGTGCCAGCAGCTCCGAATCCGGGAATTCACCCCTCCACTTT,CASSSESGNSPLHF
.,TRBJ1-1,TRBV11-2,.,TGTGCCGTCAGGGCCCCCGGGAACACTGAAGCTTTCTTT,CAVRAPGNTEAFF
TRBD2,TRBJ2-1,TRBV7-8,.,TGTGCCAGCAGCTTAGGATTGGCGGGGGGCGGGTCCTACAATGAGCAGTTCTTC,CASSLGLAGGGSYNEQFF
.,TRBJ2-3,TRBV5-6,once,TGTGCCAGCAGCTTGGACAGAAAAAGCACAGATACGCAGTATTTT,CASSLDRKSTDTQYF
TRBD2,TRBJ2-7,TRBV29-1,once,TGCAGCGTTGCCACCCTGGCGGGGGGCGGGGAGCAGTACTTC,CSVATLAGGGEQYF
.,TRBJ1-4,TRBV10-3,.,TGTGCCACCGGGACAACTAATGAAAAACTGTTTTTT,CATGTTNEKLFF
.,TRBJ2-1,TRBV19,.,TGTGCCAGTAGTATCCGGGACAATGGCTACAATGAGCAGTTCTTC,CASSIRDNGYNEQFF
TRBD1,TRBJ1-3,TRBV7-2,.,TGTGCCAGCATCCAGGGGGGAGGAACTGGAAACACCATATATTTT,CASIQGGGTGNTIYF
.,TRBJ1-3,TRBV7-9,.,TGTGCCAGCAGCTTAGTAGTAGACTCTGGAAACACCATATATTTT,CASSLVVDSGNTIYF
TRBD1,TRBJ1-2,TRBV5-1,.,TGCGCCAGCAGTACAGGGGTCTATGGCTACACCTTC,CASSTGVYGYTF
.,TRBJ1-1,TRBV10-1,many,TGCGCCAGCAGTGTAGTTTGGTGGGGTTACAGGATGAACACTGAAGCTTTCTTT,CASSVVWWGYRMNTEAFF
TRBD1,TRBJ1-6,TRBV19,.,TGTGCCAGTAGTCCAAAGACAGGGGCCGCGAATTCACCCCTCCACTTT,CASSPKTGAANSPLHF
.,TRBJ2-2,TRBV5-4,.,TGTGCCAGCAGCTTGGATGGTCGGGGGGCAAACACCGGGGAGCTGTTTTTT,CASSLDGRGANTGELFF
TRBD2,TRBJ2-1,TRBV29-1,.,TGCAGCGTAGCCGGGACTAGCGGGGGCCTATACAATGAGCAGTTCTTC,CSVAGTSGGLYNEQFF
TRBD2,TRBJ2-1,TRBV6-5,.,TGTGCCAGCAGGAGAGGACTAGCCCCAAACAATGAGCAGTTCTTC,CASRRGLAPNNEQFF
TRBD1,TRBJ2-7,TRBV2,.,TGTGCCAGCAGACTCCGGGACAGGGCGTCGGACGAGCAGTACTTC,CASRLRDRASDEQYF
TRBD1,TRBJ2-7,TRBV10-3,.,TGTGCCACCAGGGACGGGACAGGGAGCTCCTACGAGCAGTACTTC,CATRDGTGSSYEQYF
TRBD2,TRBJ2-5,TRBV7-2,few,TGTGCCAGCGATCCTCGTGGGGGGGGAGAGACCCAGTACTTC,CASDPRGGGETQYF
TRBD1,TRBJ2-2,TRBV9,.,TGTGCCAGCAGCCCCCGGACAGGGGGGACCGGGGAGCTGTTTTTT,CASSPRTGGTGELFF
TRBD2,TRBJ2-7,TRBV3-1/TRBV3-2,.,TGTGCCAGCAGCCAAGGACTAGCGAGGAGCTCCTACGAGCAGTACTTC,CASSQGLARSSYEQYF
.,TRBJ2-2,TRBV14,once,TGTGCCAGCAGCCAACATAGCCCCGGGGAGCTGTTTTTT,CASSQHSPGELFF
.,TRBJ1-3,TRBV5-4,.,TGTGCCAGCAGCTTGGCAGGGGGAAACACCATATATTTT,CASSLAGGNTIYF
TRBD1,TRBJ1-2,TRBV6-5,.,TGTGCCAGCAGCCCCGACAGGGTTGGGGACTATGGCTACACCTTC,CASSPDRVGDYGYTF
.,TRBJ1-1,TRBV6-6,.,TGTGCCAGCAGCTACGCTGAGGGCGGCACTGAAGCTTTCTTT,CASSYAEGGTEAFF
.,TRBJ1-1,TRBV12-3/TRBV12-4,.,TGTGCCAGCAGTTGGGGAGGGGACACTGAAGCTTTCTTT,CASSWGGDTEAFF
.,TRBJ1-1,TRBV9,.,TGTGCCAGCAGCGTAGCTACAGACAACGCTGAAGCTTTCTTT,CASSVATDNAEAFF